These 17 T cell receptor beta chains were all obtained from the same sample, sequenced in a study of blood T cell repertoires in COVID-19. The data were produced by immunoSEQ multiplex PCR, yet TCRdb's version contains in-frame clones alone and is incomplete. There are over 200,000 clones in the sample; 75% to 90% occur only once, and roughly 5% lies in the top ten. The sample comprised peripheral blood. The receptors derive from a human donor in a cohort sampled during active COVID-19.

The chain couples TRBV7-6 to TRBJ1-1; TRBD1 aligns across 7 bases. Trimming at V came to 4 bases and at J to 4 bases, leaving 6 bases not matched to a gene. The CDR3 is 14 amino acids. Germline assignment: CDR1 SGHVS and CDR2 FNYEAQ. The CDR3 loop is CASSSVDRVTEAFF. The CDR3 DNA is TGTGCCAGCAGCTCCGTTGACAGGGTCACTGAAGCTTTCTTT. The full variable domain, completed using reference TRBV7-6 and TRBJ1-1, is GAGVSQSPRYKVTKRGQDVALRCDPISGHVSLYWYRQALGQGPEFLTYFNYEAQQDKSGLPNDRFSAERPEGSISTLTIQRTEQRDSAMYRCASSSVDRVTEAFFGQGTRLTVV.

This chain joins TRBV30 and TRBJ1-5; D remains unclear. Germline-derived CDR1 and CDR2 are GTSNPN and SVGIG (reference sequence). The CDR3 contains 14 residues. V gave up 0 bases and J gave up 5 bases, with 11 bases separating them. CDR3 amino acids: CAWSVLTEDQPQHF. The CDR3 DNA is TGTGCCTGGAGTGTACTGACGGAGGATCAGCCCCAGCATTTT.

Here the CDR3 DNA reads TGTGCCAGCAGTCCGCCGGAGGACTGGGTCGAGCAGTACTTC. Its protein is CASSPPEDWVEQYF. The genes are TRBV28 and TRBJ2-7, with D tentatively TRBD2 (5 bases). Germline assignment: CDR1 MDHEN and CDR2 SYDVKM. The CDR3 runs to 14 residues. V was trimmed by 5 bases and J by 6 bases, leaving 17 bases between them.

The chain has TRBV20-1 and TRBJ1-4; D call uncertain. Deletions cut 2 bases from V and 7 bases from J, with 5 bases between. Germline assignment: CDR1 DFQATT and CDR2 SNEGSKA (reference sequence). The CDR3 is made up of 11 amino acids. CDR3 residues: CSARIGEKLFF. Here the CDR3 DNA reads TGCAGTGCTAGAATCGGTGAAAAACTGTTTTTT.

The chain has TRBV6-4 and TRBJ1-1; TRBD1 agrees at 11 bases. Germline V gives CDR1 MRHNA, CDR2 SNTAGT. J gave up 1 base and V 0 bases, and 7 bases lay outside the gene matches. The CDR3 loop spans 18 amino acids. CDR3 protein: CASSDSTRDRGGNTEAFF. CDR3 coding DNA: TGTGCCAGCAGTGACTCAACCCGGGACAGGGGGGGGAACACTGAAGCTTTCTTT.

The V and J genes are TRBV19 and TRBJ2-4, with TRBD1 as a possible D gene (5 bases). The CDR3 length is 23 residues. The V gene's germline CDR1 is LNHDA and CDR2 SQIVND (reference sequence). With 3 bases removed from V and 3 bases from J, the gap between germline ends came to 36 bases. CDR3 region: CASSITGVQGAKERWIGKNIQYF. DNA for the CDR3: TGTGCCAGTAGTATCACCGGTGTTCAAGGGGCTAAAGAAAGGTGGATCGGCAAAAACATTCAGTACTTC.

CDR3 nucleotides: TGTGCCAGCAGCTTAGGATTGGCAGGGGCTGGGACTGAAGCTTTCTTT. Translating it yields CASSLGLAGAGTEAFF. The chain combines TRBV7-9 with TRBJ1-1; D might be TRBD1 (6 bases). The CDR3 runs to 16 residues. Trimming removed 1 base from V and 5 bases from J, with 17 bases in between. Germline assignment: CDR1 SEHNR and CDR2 FQNEAQ (reference sequence).

V usage is TRBV28 and J usage is TRBJ1-5, with D perhaps TRBD1 (5 bases). Per the germline V gene, CDR1 is MDHEN and CDR2 is SYDVKM. V lost 7 bases to trimming and J lost 0 bases, with 16 bases between them. This CDR3 contains 16 residues. This chain's CDR3 is CASISTGLYSNQPQHF. DNA for the CDR3: TGTGCCAGCATCTCCACGGGACTGTATAGCAATCAGCCCCAGCATTTT.

As for this clone: The sample holds other DNA sequences that translate to the same CDR3. The CDR3 sequence is CASSYRDRGSYEQYF. CDR3 nucleotides: TGTGCCAGCAGTTACAGGGACAGGGGCTCCTACGAGCAGTACTTC. The chain links TRBV6-5 to TRBJ2-7, with 10 bases fitting TRBD1. The CDR3 has 15 amino acids. Trimming removed 2 bases from V and 0 bases from J; junction bases left unmatched: 1. Per germline, CDR1 MNHEY and CDR2 SVGAGI.

V is TRBV11-2 and J is TRBJ1-2, with 8 bases lining up with TRBD1. Germline V gene sequence: CDR1 SGHAT, CDR2 FQNNGV. The CDR3 runs 14 residues. With V trimmed by 3 bases and J by 6 bases, 6 bases remained unmatched. This CDR3 reads CASSFTRTGNGYTF. The CDR3 DNA is TGTGCCAGCAGCTTCACCCGGACAGGGAATGGCTACACCTTC.

This clone was found a few times. The J gene is TRBJ2-7, the V gene TRBV6-6; TRBD1 matches 7 bases. Germline CDR1 and CDR2: MNHNY and SVGAGI (reference sequence). This CDR3 is built from 13 residues. J was trimmed by 2 bases and V by 2 bases; bases with no gene match: 0. CDR3 loop: CASSYDRAYEQYF. The CDR3 DNA is TGTGCCAGCAGTTACGACAGGGCCTACGAGCAGTACTTC.

This clone was counted only a few times. The rearrangement uses TRBV24-1 and TRBJ2-1; D possibly corresponds to TRBD2 (6 bases). The V and J ends lost 9 bases and 5 bases respectively, with 13 bases between them. Germline V gene data show CDR1 as KGHDR and CDR2 as SFDVKD. The CDR3 loop spans 13 amino acids. The CDR3 spells CATGGIGHNEQFF. The DNA of the CDR3 is TGTGCCACCGGAGGGATTGGCCACAATGAGCAGTTCTTC.

This clone was counted a single time. The gene calls are TRBV12-3 or TRBV12-4 and TRBJ1-3; D not resolved. The ends were cut back, 8 bases at V and 0 bases at J, with 8 bases in the middle. This CDR3 region has 13 residues. The CDR3: CASGTSSGNTIYF. DNA for the CDR3: TGTGCCAGCGGAACTAGCTCTGGAAACACCATATATTTT.

This rearrangement joins TRBV19 to TRBJ1-6; 7 bases agree with TRBD1. With V trimmed by 6 bases and J by 0 bases, 14 bases remained unmatched. From germline, CDR1 is LNHDA and CDR2 SQIVND (reference sequence). CDR3 length: 19 residues. The CDR3 DNA sequence: TGTGCCAGTAGCACCGGGACAGCGGGCTCAAGCTCCTATAATTCACCCCTCCACTTT. Amino acids: CASSTGTAGSSSYNSPLHF.

This chain joins TRBV9 and TRBJ2-1; TRBD1 is a possible D gene (5 bases). Germline V gives CDR1 SGDLS, CDR2 YYNGEE. The CDR3 is made up of 15 amino acids. V was pared by 4 bases and J by 7 bases, with 18 bases between. The CDR3 nucleotides read TGTGCCAGCAGCCGGCCATCTCGCAGGGAAAATGAGCAGTTCTTC. Its protein is CASSRPSRRENEQFF.

The chain links TRBV30 to TRBJ1-6; the D gene is possibly TRBD1 (5 bases). Between the trimmed V and J ends, which lost 2 bases and 4 bases, there was a span of 18 bases. Germline-derived CDR1 and CDR2 are GTSNPN and SVGIG (reference sequence). This CDR3 comprises 17 residues. For the CDR3, the DNA is TGTGCCTGGAGTAACCGCTGGGGCGGAATATATAATTCACCCCTCCACTTT. Encoded protein: CAWSNRWGGIYNSPLHF.

The chain combines TRBV9 with TRBJ2-1; 7 bases fit TRBD2. V was pared by 0 bases and J by 10 bases, with 16 bases of the junction left unmatched. The germline V gene has CDR1 SGDLS and CDR2 YYNGEE. The CDR3 runs 17 residues. As DNA, the CDR3 is TGTGCCAGCAGCGTAGGGTTTCCGGGAGCGGGACCTAACGAGCAGTTCTTC. It is translated as CASSVGFPGAGPNEQFF.